Listed below are T cell receptor beta chains from one sample, sequenced in a study of neurological immune-mediated disorders. TCRdb called the 5' RACE reads again in MiXCR, with one record for every CDR3 protein. The sample consists of about 44,000 distinct CDR3 sequences, 20% to 25% of them appearing once. Sequencing was carried out using PBMCs. These receptors all stem from a man between 60 and 75 years old with HTLV-1-associated myelopathy (HAM/TSP). Each CDR3 is given with its conserved first and last residue. Each record gives: clone size, D gene, V gene, J gene, CDR3 length, CDR3 protein, CDR3 DNA. The D gene is left open where the match is weak. Clone size, where shown, is once, few, many, or a class for clones that have expanded.

>NA|NA|TRBV20-1|TRBJ2-1|16
CSAKDESPSSYNEQFF
TGCAGTGCTAAAGATGAATCCCCGAGCTCCTACAATGAGCAGTTCTTC
>many|TRBD1|TRBV20-1|TRBJ1-5|13
CSAKGQGAQPQHF
TGCAGTGCTAAAGGACAGGGGGCACAGCCCCAGCATTTT
>many|NA|TRBV5-1|TRBJ1-2|12
CASSPAGDGYTF
TGCGCCAGCAGCCCCGCCGGTGATGGCTACACCTTC
>many|NA|TRBV20-1|TRBJ2-5|15
CSARDRMLVQETQYF
TGCAGTGCTAGAGATCGGATGTTAGTCCAAGAGACCCAGTACTTC
>NA|NA|TRBV27|TRBJ2-2|14
CASRPHRLDGELFF
TGTGCCAGCAGGCCACATAGACTGGACGGGGAGCTGTTTTTT
>medium-sized|NA|TRBV5-1|TRBJ2-3|16
CASSLAGQGSTDTQYF
TGCGCCAGCAGCTTGGCCGGGCAGGGATCTACAGATACGCAGTATTTT
>NA|TRBD2|TRBV5-1|TRBJ2-3|15
CANSSLAGATDTQYF
TGCGCCAACAGCTCTCTAGCGGGGGCCACAGATACGCAGTATTTT
>many|NA|TRBV7-2|TRBJ2-7|13
CASSPRTSYEQYF
TGTGCCAGCAGCCCCAGGACTTCTTACGAGCAGTACTTC
>many|NA|TRBV5-1|TRBJ2-7|15
CASSPDGTYSYEQYF
TGCGCCAGCAGCCCCGACGGAACGTACTCCTACGAGCAGTACTTC
>many|TRBD1|TRBV20-1|TRBJ2-1|17
CSARILGQGATYNEQFF
TGCAGTGCTAGGATCCTAGGACAGGGGGCCACCTACAATGAGCAGTTCTTC
>NA|TRBD1|TRBV19|TRBJ1-1|16
CASSSGQGAWYTEAFF
TGTGCCAGTAGTTCCGGACAGGGGGCATGGTACACTGAAGCTTTCTTT
>many|TRBD2|TRBV11-2|TRBJ2-1|18
CASSAYPTSGIEHNEQFF
TGTGCCAGCAGCGCTTACCCGACTAGCGGGATTGAGCACAATGAGCAGTTCTTC
>many|TRBD1|TRBV10-3|TRBJ1-1|15
CAISPGTGVSTEAFF
TGTGCCATCAGTCCCGGGACAGGGGTGAGCACTGAAGCTTTCTTT
>many|NA|TRBV13|TRBJ2-7|17
CASSLTPMTRTPYEQYF
TGTGCCAGCAGCTTAACCCCCATGACTAGGACCCCCTACGAGCAGTACTTC
>medium-sized|NA|TRBV27|TRBJ2-7|16
CASSLSWMRTPYEQYF
TGTGCCAGCAGTTTATCCTGGATGCGGACACCCTACGAGCAGTACTTC
>many|TRBD2|TRBV14|TRBJ2-1|16
CASSQDPSGTYNEQFF
TGTGCCAGCAGCCAAGATCCTAGCGGGACCTACAATGAGCAGTTCTTC
>NA|NA|TRBV7-9|TRBJ2-3|14
CASNFNGGTDTQYF
TGTGCCAGCAACTTTAACGGGGGCACAGATACGCAGTATTTT
>many|NA|TRBV12-3/TRBV12-4|TRBJ1-1|13
CASTPLLGVEAFF
TGTGCCAGCACCCCCCTCTTGGGAGTTGAAGCTTTCTTT
>many|NA|TRBV20-1|TRBJ2-2|14
CSALDRANTGELFF
TGCAGTGCCTTAGACCGGGCGAACACCGGGGAGCTGTTTTTT
>many|NA|TRBV20-1|TRBJ2-7|12
CSARDQRYEQYF
TGCAGTGCTAGAGATCAGCGGTACGAGCAGTACTTC
>many|NA|TRBV20-1|TRBJ2-7|12
CSARSVRGEQYF
TGCAGTGCTAGATCGGTCAGGGGCGAGCAGTACTTC
>NA|NA|TRBV20-1|TRBJ2-1|14
CSAYLGVAGNEQFF
TGCAGTGCTTACCTAGGGGTAGCTGGGAATGAGCAGTTCTTC
>many|NA|TRBV11-3|TRBJ2-1|13
CASSSRWRDEQFF
TGTGCCAGCAGCTCACGGTGGCGTGATGAGCAGTTCTTC
>many|NA|TRBV5-1|TRBJ2-1|15
CASSLAVRGYNEQFF
TGCGCCAGCAGCTTAGCGGTGAGGGGGTACAATGAGCAGTTCTTC
>many|NA|TRBV5-1|TRBJ1-3|16
CASSLDSQASGNTIYF
TGCGCCAGCAGCTTGGACAGCCAAGCCTCTGGAAACACCATATATTTT
>NA|NA|TRBV2|TRBJ2-5|15
CASSVGGGGRETQYF
TGTGCCAGCAGTGTCGGAGGAGGGGGGAGGGAGACCCAGTACTTC
>NA|NA|TRBV3-1|TRBJ2-7|14
CASSQGQSGAEQYF
TGTGCCAGCAGCCAAGGGCAGAGTGGTGCCGAGCAGTACTTC
>NA|TRBD1|TRBV7-3|TRBJ1-3|16
CASVQTRDSSGNTIYF
TGTGCCAGCGTCCAGACGCGGGACAGCTCTGGAAACACCATATATTTT
>many|NA|TRBV10-3|TRBJ2-7|15
CAISESGGPSYEQYF
TGTGCCATCAGTGAGTCGGGGGGGCCGTCCTACGAGCAGTACTTC
>NA|TRBD2|TRBV5-1|TRBJ2-7|17
CASSLAVGGLAGVEQYF
TGCGCCAGCAGCTTGGCGGTTGGGGGACTAGCGGGAGTCGAGCAGTACTTC
>NA|TRBD2|TRBV20-1|TRBJ2-1|17
CSAPRPLMGGSVNEQFF
TGCAGTGCCCCTCGGCCCCTGATGGGCGGGAGTGTGAATGAGCAGTTCTTC
>many|NA|TRBV7-9|TRBJ1-1|14
CASSLAGADTEAFF
TGTGCCAGCAGCTTAGCAGGGGCGGACACTGAAGCTTTCTTT
>NA|NA|TRBV4-1|TRBJ2-6|14
CASRQIPGANVLTF
TGCGCCAGCAGACAGATTCCTGGGGCCAACGTCCTGACTTTC
>few|NA|TRBV29-1|TRBJ2-1|14
CSVEGRGTKNEQFF
TGCAGCGTTGAGGGTCGAGGGACGAAGAATGAGCAGTTCTTC
>many|NA|TRBV6-5|TRBJ2-5|12
CASSYSKETQYF
TGTGCCAGCAGTTACTCGAAAGAGACCCAGTACTTC
>NA|TRBD2|TRBV5-1|TRBJ2-3|17
CASSSVGTSGQVDTQYF
TGCGCCAGCAGCTCCGTAGGGACTAGCGGCCAGGTGGATACGCAGTATTTT
>NA|NA|TRBV5-5|TRBJ2-3|15
CASSLDVTGTDTQYF
TGTGCCAGCAGTTTGGATGTTACGGGCACAGATACGCAGTATTTT
>NA|TRBD2|TRBV20-1|TRBJ2-5|20
CSATVSRGTSPETAQETQYF
TGCAGTGCTACAGTCTCGCGAGGGACTAGCCCCGAGACGGCGCAAGAGACCCAGTACTTC
>NA|TRBD1|TRBV30|TRBJ1-2|14
CAWSVADRDYGYTF
TGTGCCTGGAGTGTAGCGGACAGGGACTATGGCTACACCTTC
>NA|NA|TRBV2|TRBJ2-3|13
CASSERGTDTQYF
TGTGCCAGCAGTGAAAGGGGGACAGATACGCAGTATTTT
>many|NA|TRBV12-3/TRBV12-4|TRBJ1-5|15
CASSPGRSSNQPQHF
TGTGCCAGCAGTCCGGGACGGAGTAGCAATCAGCCCCAGCATTTT
>many|TRBD2|TRBV4-2|TRBJ2-1|15
CASSQDLADYNEQFF
TGTGCCAGCAGCCAAGATCTAGCGGACTACAATGAGCAGTTCTTC
>many|NA|TRBV6-5|TRBJ2-5|11
CASSSSETQYF
TGTGCCAGCAGTTCCTCAGAGACCCAGTACTTC
>NA|TRBD2|TRBV19|TRBJ2-1|19
CASSPKTPGRERAYNEQFF
TGTGCCAGTAGCCCGAAAACCCCAGGGCGGGAGAGGGCCTACAATGAGCAGTTCTTC
>many|TRBD1|TRBV5-1|TRBJ1-2|14
CASSFSGQSGGYTF
TGCGCCAGCAGCTTCTCGGGACAGAGCGGTGGCTACACCTTC
>NA|NA|TRBV29-1|TRBJ2-3|12
CSVLRVADTQYF
TGCAGCGTTCTAAGGGTGGCAGATACGCAGTATTTT
>few|TRBD2|TRBV2|TRBJ2-7|11
CASSRPGGQYF
TGTGCCAGCAGTCGCCCGGGGGGGCAGTACTTC
>NA|NA|TRBV28|TRBJ2-7|14
CASSLILAPQEQYF
TGTGCCAGCAGTTTGATCCTAGCACCGCAAGAGCAGTACTTC
>many|TRBD2|TRBV20-1|TRBJ2-5|17
CSASGLEDWGTQETQYF
TGCAGTGCTTCGGGACTAGAGGATTGGGGTACCCAAGAGACCCAGTACTTC
>many|NA|TRBV7-9|TRBJ1-1|12
CASQPVNTEAFF
TGTGCCAGTCAACCGGTGAACACTGAAGCTTTCTTT
>many|NA|TRBV7-8|TRBJ2-5|13
CASSFRLEETQYF
TGTGCCAGCAGCTTCCGGCTAGAGGAGACCCAGTACTTC
>many|TRBD2|TRBV20-1|TRBJ2-1|16
CSARNPGLAGVNEQFF
TGCAGTGCTAGAAATCCTGGACTAGCGGGAGTTAATGAGCAGTTCTTC
>many|NA|TRBV5-5|TRBJ1-3|14
CASSLDQGRNTIYF
TGTGCCAGCAGCTTGGATCAGGGGAGAAACACCATATATTTT
>many|TRBD2|TRBV14|TRBJ2-1|14
CASSLGTSGSVWFF
TGTGCCAGCAGCCTCGGGACTAGCGGGAGCGTGTGGTTCTTC
>few|NA|TRBV7-6|TRBJ1-2|17
CASSLKSPGGADGGYTF
TGTGCCAGCAGCTTAAAGTCCCCGGGGGGCGCCGACGGGGGCTACACCTTC
>many|TRBD2|TRBV11-2|TRBJ2-5|17
CASSFPSGRPFQETQYF
TGTGCCAGCAGTTTCCCCAGCGGGAGGCCCTTCCAAGAGACCCAGTACTTC
>many|NA|TRBV7-9|TRBJ1-2|14
CASSLAMANYGYTF
TGTGCCAGCAGCTTAGCCATGGCTAACTATGGCTACACCTTC
>many|TRBD1|TRBV5-1|TRBJ1-4|16
CASSFGQGLGEGKLFF
TGCGCCAGCAGCTTCGGACAGGGATTGGGGGAAGGAAAACTGTTTTTT
>many|NA|TRBV20-1|TRBJ1-2|14
CSASGPEANYGYTF
TGCAGTGCTAGTGGTCCAGAAGCTAACTATGGCTACACCTTC
>many|TRBD2|TRBV5-1|TRBJ2-7|14
CASSLRDYSYEQYF
TGCGCCAGCAGCCTCCGGGACTACTCCTACGAGCAGTACTTC